Below, one T cell receptor (beta chain) is given with its context. Amplified TCR beta CDR3 regions derived from RNA transcripts. The HTBI primer set was used in a first-round RT-PCR of the TCR CDR3. MiXCR, run by TCRdb on the multiplex PCR reads, gives a single entry per CDR3 protein. This table has about 400,000 distinct CDR3 sequences, 13% to 15% appearing once. The data were obtained in a study of T cells in Graves' hyperthyroidism and ophthalmopathy. V was pared by 6 bases and J by 2 bases, with 19 bases between. Germline CDR1 is DFQATT and CDR2 is SNEGSKA (reference sequence). CDR3 size: 15 residues. The study included ophthalmopathy patients with Clinical Activity Score at least 3, NOSPECS grade at least 4 and duration under 3 months. Patients with uncontrolled infections, other autoimmune diseases, pregnancy or lactation were excluded.

The clonotype comes from a woman aged 25-40 years with Graves' ophthalmopathy. The rearrangement links TRBV20-1 to TRBJ1-2; D is unresolved. The sample consisted of blood. Here the CDR3 reads CSAPKRAGENYGYTF. The CDR3 region has the DNA TGCAGTGCCCCGAAGCGGGCCGGTGAAAACTATGGCTACACCTTC.